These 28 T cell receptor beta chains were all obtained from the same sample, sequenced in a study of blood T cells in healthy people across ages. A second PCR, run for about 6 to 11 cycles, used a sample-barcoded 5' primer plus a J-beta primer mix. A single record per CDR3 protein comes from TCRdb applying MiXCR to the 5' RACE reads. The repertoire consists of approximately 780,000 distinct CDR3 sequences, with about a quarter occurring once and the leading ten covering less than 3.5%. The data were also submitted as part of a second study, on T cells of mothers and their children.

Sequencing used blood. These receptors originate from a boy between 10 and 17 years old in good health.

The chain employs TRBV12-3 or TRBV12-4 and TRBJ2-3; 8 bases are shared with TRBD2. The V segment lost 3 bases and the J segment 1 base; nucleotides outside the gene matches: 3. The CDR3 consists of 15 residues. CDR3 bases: TGTGCCAGCAGTTTTATGCGGGGGGGCACAGATACGCAGTATTTT. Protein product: CASSFMRGGTDTQYF.

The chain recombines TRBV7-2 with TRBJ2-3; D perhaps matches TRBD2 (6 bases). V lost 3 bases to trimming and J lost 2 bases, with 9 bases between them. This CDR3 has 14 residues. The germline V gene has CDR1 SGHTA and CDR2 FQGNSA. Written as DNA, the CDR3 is TGTGCCAGCAGCTTTTTAGCGGTCACAGATACGCAGTATTTT. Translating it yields CASSFLAVTDTQYF.

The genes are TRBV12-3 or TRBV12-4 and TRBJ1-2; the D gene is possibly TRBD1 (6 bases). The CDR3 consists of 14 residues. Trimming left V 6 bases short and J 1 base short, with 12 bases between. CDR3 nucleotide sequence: TGTGCCAGCAGAGGGGACAACCATAACTATGGCTACACCTTC. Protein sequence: CASRGDNHNYGYTF.

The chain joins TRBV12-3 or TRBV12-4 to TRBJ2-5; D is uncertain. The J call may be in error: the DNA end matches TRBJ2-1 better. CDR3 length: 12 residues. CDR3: CASSSGTPEQFF. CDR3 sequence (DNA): TGTGCCAGCAGTTCAGGAACCCCCGAGCAGTTCTTC.

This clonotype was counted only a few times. As DNA, the CDR3 is TGTGCCAGCAGCCAACAGATCGGTGGGGGGGTTAACACTGAAGCTTTCTTT. Encoded protein: CASSQQIGGGVNTEAFF. The chain uses TRBV3-1 and TRBJ1-1; TRBD1 is a possible D gene (5 bases). Trimming took 2 bases from V and 2 from J, leaving 18 bases between them. This CDR3 spans 17 amino acids. In germline, CDR1 is LGHDT, CDR2 YNNKEL (reference sequence).

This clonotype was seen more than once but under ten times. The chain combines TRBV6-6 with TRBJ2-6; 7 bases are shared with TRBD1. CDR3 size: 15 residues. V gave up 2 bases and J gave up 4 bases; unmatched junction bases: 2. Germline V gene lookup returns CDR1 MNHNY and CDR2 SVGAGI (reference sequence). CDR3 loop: CASSYDRAGANVLTF. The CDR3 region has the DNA TGTGCCAGCAGTTACGACAGGGCCGGGGCCAACGTCCTGACTTTC.

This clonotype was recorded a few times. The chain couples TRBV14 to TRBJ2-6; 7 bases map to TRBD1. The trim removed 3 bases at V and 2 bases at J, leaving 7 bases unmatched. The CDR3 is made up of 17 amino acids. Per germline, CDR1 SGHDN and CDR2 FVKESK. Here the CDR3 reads CASSHIQGYPGANVLTF. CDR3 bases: TGTGCCAGCAGCCATATACAGGGGTACCCTGGGGCCAACGTCCTGACTTTC. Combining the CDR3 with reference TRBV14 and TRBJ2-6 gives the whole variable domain EAGVTQFPSHSVIEKGQTVTLRCDPISGHDNLYWYRRVMGKEIKFLLHFVKESKQDESGMPNNRFLAERTGGTYSTLKVQPAELEDSGVYFCASSHIQGYPGANVLTFGAGSRLTVL.

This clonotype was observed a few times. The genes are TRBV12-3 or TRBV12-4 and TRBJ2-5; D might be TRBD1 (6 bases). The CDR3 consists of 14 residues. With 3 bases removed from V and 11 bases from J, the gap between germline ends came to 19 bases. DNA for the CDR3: TGTGCCAGCAGTTTTGGGACATGGACCTACGGGCAGTACTTC. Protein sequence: CASSFGTWTYGQYF.

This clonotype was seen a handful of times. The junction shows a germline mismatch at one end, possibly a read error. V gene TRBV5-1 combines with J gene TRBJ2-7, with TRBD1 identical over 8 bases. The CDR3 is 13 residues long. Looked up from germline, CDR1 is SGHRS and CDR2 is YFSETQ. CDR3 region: CASSWTGTYEQYF. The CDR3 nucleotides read TGTGCCAGCAGCTGGACAGGGACCTACGAGCAGTACTTC.

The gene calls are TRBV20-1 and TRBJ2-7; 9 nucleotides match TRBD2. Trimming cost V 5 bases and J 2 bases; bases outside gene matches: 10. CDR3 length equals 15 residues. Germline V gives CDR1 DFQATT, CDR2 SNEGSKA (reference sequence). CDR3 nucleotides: TGCAGTGCTTCCTCCCCTAGCGGGGCCACCTACGAGCAGTACTTC. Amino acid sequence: CSASSPSGATYEQYF.

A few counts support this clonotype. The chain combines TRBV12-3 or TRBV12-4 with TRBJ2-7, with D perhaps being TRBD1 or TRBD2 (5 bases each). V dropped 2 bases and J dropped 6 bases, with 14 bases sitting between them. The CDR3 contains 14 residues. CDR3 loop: CASSLYGVGGEQYF. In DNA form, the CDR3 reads TGTGCCAGCAGTTTATACGGGGTTGGGGGCGAGCAGTACTTC.

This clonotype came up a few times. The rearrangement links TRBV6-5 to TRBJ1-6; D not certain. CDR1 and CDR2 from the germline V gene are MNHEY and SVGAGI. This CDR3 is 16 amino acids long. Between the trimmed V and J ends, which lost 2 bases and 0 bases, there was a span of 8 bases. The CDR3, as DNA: TGTGCCAGCAGTTACGAATATCCCTCCTATAATTCACCCCTCCACTTT. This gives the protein CASSYEYPSYNSPLHF.

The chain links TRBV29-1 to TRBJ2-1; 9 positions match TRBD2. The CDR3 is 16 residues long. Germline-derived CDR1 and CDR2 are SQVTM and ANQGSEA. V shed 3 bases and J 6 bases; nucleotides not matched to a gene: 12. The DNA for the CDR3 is TGCAGCGTTGACGGTGTGGAGCGGGGGGACCTCAATGAGCAGTTCTTC. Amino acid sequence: CSVDGVERGDLNEQFF.

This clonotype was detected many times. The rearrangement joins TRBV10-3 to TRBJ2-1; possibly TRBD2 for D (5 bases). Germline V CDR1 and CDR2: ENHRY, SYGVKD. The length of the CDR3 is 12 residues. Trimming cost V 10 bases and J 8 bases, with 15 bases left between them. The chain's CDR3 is CATGPARDEQFF. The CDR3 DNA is TGTGCCACTGGACCCGCGAGGGATGAGCAGTTCTTC.

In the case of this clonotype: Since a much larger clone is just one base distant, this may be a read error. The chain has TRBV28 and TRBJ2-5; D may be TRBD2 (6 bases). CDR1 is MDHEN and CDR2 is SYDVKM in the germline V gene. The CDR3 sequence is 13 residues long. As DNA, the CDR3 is TGTGCCAGCAGTTTTCAGGGTCGGGAGACCCAGTGCTTC. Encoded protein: CASSFQGRETQCF.

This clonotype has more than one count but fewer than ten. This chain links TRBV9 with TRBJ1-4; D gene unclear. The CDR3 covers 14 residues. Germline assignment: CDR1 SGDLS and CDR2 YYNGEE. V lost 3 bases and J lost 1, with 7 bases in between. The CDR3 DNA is TGTGCCAGCAGCGGGTCTCTAACTAATGAAAAACTGTTTTTT. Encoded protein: CASSGSLTNEKLFF.

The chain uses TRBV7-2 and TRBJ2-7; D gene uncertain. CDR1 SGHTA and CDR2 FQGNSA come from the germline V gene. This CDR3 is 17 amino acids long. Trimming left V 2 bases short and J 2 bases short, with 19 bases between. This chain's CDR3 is CASSLKSGRQPTYEQYF. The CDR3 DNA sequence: TGTGCCAGCAGCTTAAAGTCGGGTCGCCAACCGACCTACGAGCAGTACTTC.

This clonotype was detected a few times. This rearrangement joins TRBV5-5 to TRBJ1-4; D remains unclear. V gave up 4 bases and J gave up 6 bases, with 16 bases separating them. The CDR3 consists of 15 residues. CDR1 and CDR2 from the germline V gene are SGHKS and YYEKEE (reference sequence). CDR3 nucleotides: TGTGCCAGCAGCGCTACGGACGGACGGGATGAAAAACTGTTTTTT. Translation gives CASSATDGRDEKLFF.

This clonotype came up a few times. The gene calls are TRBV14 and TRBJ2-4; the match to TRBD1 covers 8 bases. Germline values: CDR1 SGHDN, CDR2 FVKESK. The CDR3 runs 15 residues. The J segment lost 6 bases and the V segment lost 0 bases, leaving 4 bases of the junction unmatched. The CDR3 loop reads CASSQDIGQGNIQYF. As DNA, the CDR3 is TGTGCCAGCAGCCAAGATATCGGACAGGGAAACATTCAGTACTTC.

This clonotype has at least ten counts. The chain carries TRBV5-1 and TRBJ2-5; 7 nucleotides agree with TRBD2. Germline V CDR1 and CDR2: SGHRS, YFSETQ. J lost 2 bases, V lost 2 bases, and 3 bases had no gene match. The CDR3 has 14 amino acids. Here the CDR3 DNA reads TGCGCCAGCAGCTTAGGGACTACGCAAGAGACCCAGTACTTC. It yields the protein CASSLGTTQETQYF.

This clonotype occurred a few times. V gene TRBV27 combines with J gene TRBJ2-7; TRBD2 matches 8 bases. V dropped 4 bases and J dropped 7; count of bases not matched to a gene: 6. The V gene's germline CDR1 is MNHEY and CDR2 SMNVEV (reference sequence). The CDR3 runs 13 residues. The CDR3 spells CASSYTVAGEQYF. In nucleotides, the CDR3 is TGTGCCAGCAGTTATACCGTAGCGGGGGAGCAGTACTTC.

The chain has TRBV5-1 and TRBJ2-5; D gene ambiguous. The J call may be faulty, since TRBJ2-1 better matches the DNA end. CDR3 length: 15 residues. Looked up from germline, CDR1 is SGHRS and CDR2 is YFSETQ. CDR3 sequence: CASSLEGTFYNEQFF. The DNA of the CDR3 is TGCGCCAGCAGCTTGGAAGGCACTTTTTACAATGAGCAGTTCTTC.

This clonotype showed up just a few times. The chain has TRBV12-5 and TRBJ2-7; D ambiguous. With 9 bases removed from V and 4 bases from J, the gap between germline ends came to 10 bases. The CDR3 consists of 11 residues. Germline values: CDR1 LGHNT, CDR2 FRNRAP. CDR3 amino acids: CASQHSYEQYF. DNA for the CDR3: TGTGCTAGCCAACACAGTTACGAGCAGTACTTC.

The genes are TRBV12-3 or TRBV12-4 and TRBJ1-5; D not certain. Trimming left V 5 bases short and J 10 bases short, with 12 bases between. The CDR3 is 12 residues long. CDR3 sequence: CASSPTPGPQHF. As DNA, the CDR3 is TGTGCCAGCAGTCCTACTCCGGGACCCCAGCATTTT.

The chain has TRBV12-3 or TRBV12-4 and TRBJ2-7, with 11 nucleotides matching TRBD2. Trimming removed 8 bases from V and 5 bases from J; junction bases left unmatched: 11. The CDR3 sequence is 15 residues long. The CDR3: CASLLAGGASDEQYF. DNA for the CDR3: TGTGCCAGCCTGCTAGCGGGGGGCGCGTCAGACGAGCAGTACTTC.

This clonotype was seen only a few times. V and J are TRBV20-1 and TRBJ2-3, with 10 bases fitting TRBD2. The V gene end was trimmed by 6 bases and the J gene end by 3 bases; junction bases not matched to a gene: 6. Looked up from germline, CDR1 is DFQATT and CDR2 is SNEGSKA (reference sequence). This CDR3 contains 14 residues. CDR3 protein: CSAPTSGRTDTQYF. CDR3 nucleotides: TGCAGTGCCCCGACTAGCGGGCGGACAGATACGCAGTATTTT.

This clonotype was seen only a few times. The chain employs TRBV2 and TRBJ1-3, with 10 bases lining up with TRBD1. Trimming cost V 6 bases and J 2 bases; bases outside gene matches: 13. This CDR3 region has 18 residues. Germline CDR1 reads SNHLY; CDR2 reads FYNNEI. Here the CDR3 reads CASSTPDRGRSTGNTIYF. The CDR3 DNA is TGTGCCAGCAGCACTCCCGACAGGGGGCGAAGTACTGGAAACACCATATATTTT.

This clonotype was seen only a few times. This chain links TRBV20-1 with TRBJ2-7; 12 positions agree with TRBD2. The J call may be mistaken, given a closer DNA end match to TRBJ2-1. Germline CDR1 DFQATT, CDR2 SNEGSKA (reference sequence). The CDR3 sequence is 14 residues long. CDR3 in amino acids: CSAEGLAGSNEQFF. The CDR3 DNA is TGCAGTGCGGAGGGACTAGCGGGCAGCAATGAGCAGTTCTTC.